The TCR beta chain under discussion was sequenced for a study of blood T cell repertoires in COVID-19. Across the whole study: Italy, Spain and the United States were the sources of the convalescent and acute COVID-19 samples. T cells, B-cell-depleted T cells, or PBMCs provided the cDNA or gDNA that served as material.

Original analysis: Amplification of reference gene primers provided the estimated nucleated cell counts. Using immunoSEQ multiplex PCR, the repertoire was profiled, and TCRdb retains in-frame clones only, with some absent. V, J and clone size are taken as reported in that table, and D and trimming were inferred from the DNA itself. Here the sample spans 45,000 or so clones, about 80% being singletons. The V segment lost 2 bases and the J segment 3 bases; nucleotides outside the gene matches: 4. This CDR3 is built from 16 residues. The germline CDR1 and CDR2 sequences are KGHSH and LQKENI. The TCR comes from a human donor in a cohort sampled during active COVID-19. The V and J genes are TRBV18 and TRBJ2-2; 9 bases match TRBD2. Specimen: peripheral blood. The DNA of the CDR3 is TGTGCCAGCTCACCATCTAGCGGGGTCGACACCGGGGAGCTGTTTTTT. Translation: CASSPSSGVDTGELFF.